The clone carrying this TCR beta chain was found many times. Its antigen remains unknown. Authors of the study amplified TCR beta CDR3 regions from RNA transcripts. First-round RT-PCR with HTBI primers amplified the TCR CDR3 region. TCRdb passed the multiplex PCR reads through MiXCR, listing each CDR3 protein once. The repertoire holds about 98,000 distinct CDR3 sequences, with 40% as singletons. The data were obtained in a study of T cells in Graves' hyperthyroidism and ophthalmopathy. The study's findings and limits: Most thyroid-expanded clonotypes above 0.001 were also found in blood.

From germline, CDR1 is SGHDT and CDR2 YYEEEE. This CDR3 has 14 amino acids. V dropped 4 bases and J dropped 8 bases, with 18 bases sitting between them. The sequence was collected from a woman in her twenties or thirties with Graves' hyperthyroidism. This chain uses TRBV5-6 with TRBJ1-2, with D possibly being TRBD1 (6 bases). The source material was peripheral blood or thyroid tissue (not recorded which). This chain's CDR3 is CASSVNRVSGGYTF. CDR3 sequence (DNA): TGTGCCAGCAGCGTCAACAGGGTTTCTGGAGGCTACACCTTC.